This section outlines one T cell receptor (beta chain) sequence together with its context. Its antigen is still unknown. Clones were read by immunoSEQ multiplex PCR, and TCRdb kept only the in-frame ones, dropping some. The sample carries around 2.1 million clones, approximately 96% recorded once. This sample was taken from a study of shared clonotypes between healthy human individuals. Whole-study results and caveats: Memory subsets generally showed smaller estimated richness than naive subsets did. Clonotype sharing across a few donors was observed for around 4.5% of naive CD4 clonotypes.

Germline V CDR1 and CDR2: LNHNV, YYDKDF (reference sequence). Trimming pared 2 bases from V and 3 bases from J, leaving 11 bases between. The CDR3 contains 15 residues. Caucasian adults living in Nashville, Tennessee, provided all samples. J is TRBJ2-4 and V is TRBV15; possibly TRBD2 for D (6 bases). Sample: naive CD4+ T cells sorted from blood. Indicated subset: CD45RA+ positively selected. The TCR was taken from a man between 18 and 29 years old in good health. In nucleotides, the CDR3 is TGTGCCACCAGCAGACCCCGGGAGTTCAAAAACATTCAGTACTTC. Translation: CATSRPREFKNIQYF.